This record covers a single T cell receptor (beta chain). Its antigen remains unidentified. During colonoscopy, one to two rectal pinch biopsies were collected. The data originate from a study of pediatric ulcerative colitis. Regarding the study as a whole: A couple of rectal clonotypes were found only in ulcerative colitis patients, all of them.

Per germline, CDR1 SGHNT and CDR2 YENEEA. The CDR3 is 13 residues long. V was cut by 2 bases and J by 5 bases, with 9 bases left in between. Samples were sequenced at Survey level, maximum 500,000 reads. The protocol was immunoSEQ multiplex PCR, while the TCRdb copy is restricted to in-frame clones and leaves out a portion. The sample carries about 35,000 clones, 80% to 90% recorded once. The receptor was derived from a boy aged 5-17 years with mild ulcerative colitis. This chain connects TRBV11-3 to TRBJ2-5; D could derive from TRBD1 or TRBD2 (5 bases each). Sequencing used gut tissue. CDR3 protein: CASSLRGEETQYF. CDR3 DNA sequence: TGTGCCAGCAGCTTAAGGGGAGAGGAGACCCAGTACTTC. Drawing the rest from reference TRBV11-3 and TRBJ2-5, the complete variable domain is EAGVVQSPRYKIIEKKQPVAFWCNPISGHNTLYWYLQNLGQGPELLIRYENEEAVDDSQLPKDRFSAERLKGVDSTLKIQPAELGDSAVYLCASSLRGEETQYFGPGTRLLVL.